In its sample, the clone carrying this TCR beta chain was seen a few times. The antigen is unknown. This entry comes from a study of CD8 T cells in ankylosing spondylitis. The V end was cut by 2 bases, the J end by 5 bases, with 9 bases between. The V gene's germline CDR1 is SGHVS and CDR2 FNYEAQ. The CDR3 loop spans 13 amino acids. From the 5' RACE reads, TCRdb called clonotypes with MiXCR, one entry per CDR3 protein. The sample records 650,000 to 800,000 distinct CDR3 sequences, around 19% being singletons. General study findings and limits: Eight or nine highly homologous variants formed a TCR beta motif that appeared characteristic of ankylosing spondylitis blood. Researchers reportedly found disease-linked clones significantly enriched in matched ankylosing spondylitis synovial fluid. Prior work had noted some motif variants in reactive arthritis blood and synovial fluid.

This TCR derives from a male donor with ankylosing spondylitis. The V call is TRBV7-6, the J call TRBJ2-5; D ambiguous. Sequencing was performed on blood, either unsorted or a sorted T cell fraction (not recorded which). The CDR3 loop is CASSLMARETQYF. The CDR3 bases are TGTGCCAGCAGCTTAATGGCCCGGGAGACCCAGTACTTC.